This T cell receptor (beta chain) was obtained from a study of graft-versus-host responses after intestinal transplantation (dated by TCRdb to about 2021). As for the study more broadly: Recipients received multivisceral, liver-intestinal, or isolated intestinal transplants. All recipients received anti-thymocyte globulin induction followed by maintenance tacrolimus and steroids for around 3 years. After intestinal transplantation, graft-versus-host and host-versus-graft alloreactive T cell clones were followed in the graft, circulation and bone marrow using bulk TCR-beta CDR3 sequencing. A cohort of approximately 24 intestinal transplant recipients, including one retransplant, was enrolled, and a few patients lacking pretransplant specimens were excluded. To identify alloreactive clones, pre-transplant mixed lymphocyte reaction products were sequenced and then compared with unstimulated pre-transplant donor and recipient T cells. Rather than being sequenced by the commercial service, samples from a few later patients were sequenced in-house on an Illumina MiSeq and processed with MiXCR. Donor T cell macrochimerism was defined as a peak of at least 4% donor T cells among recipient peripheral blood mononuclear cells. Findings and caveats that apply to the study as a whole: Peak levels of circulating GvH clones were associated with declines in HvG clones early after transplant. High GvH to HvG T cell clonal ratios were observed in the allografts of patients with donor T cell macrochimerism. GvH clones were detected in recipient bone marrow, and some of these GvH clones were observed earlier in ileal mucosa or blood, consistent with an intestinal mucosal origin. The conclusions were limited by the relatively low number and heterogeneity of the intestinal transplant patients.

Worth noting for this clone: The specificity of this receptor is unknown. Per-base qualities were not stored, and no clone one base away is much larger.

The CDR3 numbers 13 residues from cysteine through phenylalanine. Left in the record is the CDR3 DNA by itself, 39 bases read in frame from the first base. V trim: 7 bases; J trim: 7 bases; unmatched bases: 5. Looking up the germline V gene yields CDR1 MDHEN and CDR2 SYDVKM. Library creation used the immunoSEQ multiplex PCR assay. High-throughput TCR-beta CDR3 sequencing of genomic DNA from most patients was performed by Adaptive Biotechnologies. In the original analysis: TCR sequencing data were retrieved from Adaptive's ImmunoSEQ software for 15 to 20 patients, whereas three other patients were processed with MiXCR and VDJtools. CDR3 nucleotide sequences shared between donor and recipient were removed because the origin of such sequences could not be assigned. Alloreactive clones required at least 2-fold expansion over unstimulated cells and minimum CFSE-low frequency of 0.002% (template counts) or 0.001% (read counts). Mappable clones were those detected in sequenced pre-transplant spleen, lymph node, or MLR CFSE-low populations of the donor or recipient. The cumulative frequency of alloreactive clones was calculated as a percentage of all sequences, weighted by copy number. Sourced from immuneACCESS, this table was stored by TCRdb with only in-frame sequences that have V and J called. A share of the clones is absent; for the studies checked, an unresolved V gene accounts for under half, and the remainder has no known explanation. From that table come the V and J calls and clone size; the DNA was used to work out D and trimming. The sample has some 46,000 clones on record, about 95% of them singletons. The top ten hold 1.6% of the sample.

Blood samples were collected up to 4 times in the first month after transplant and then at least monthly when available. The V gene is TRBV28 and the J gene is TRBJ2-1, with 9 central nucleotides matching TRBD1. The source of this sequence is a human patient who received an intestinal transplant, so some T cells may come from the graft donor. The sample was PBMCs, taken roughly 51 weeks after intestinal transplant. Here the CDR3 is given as CASTEGQGNEQFF. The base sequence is TGTGCCAGCACCGAAGGACAGGGGAATGAGCAGTTCTTC.